Given below is one T cell receptor (beta chain) in context. Its antigen is not yet known. No much larger clone exists at a distance of one base, and base qualities are not known. Patients with autoimmune disease history or receiving systemic immunosuppression were excluded from the trial. In every dose cohort, peripheral blood was drawn for TCR sequencing at baseline, cycle 4 day 1, and cycle 7 day 1. The samples were drawn from a first-in-human, open-label, multicenter phase I dose-escalation trial of ivuxolimab. Adults with locally advanced or metastatic head and neck squamous cell, hepatocellular, melanoma or renal cell carcinoma were enrolled in the trial. Before TCR sequencing, CD4+ T cells and CD8+ T cells were sorted from peripheral blood as separate populations. This sample was included in a study of OX40 agonist ivuxolimab in advanced cancers. About the full investigation: The costimulatory receptor OX40 (CD134) was targeted by ivuxolimab, a fully human IgG2 agonistic monoclonal antibody. Among the roughly 50 dose-escalation patients, 19 had hepatocellular carcinoma, approximately 15 melanoma, 9 renal cell carcinoma and 9 head and neck cancer. Prior anti-PD-1, anti-PD-L1 or anti-CTLA-4 therapy was permitted, and checkpoint inhibitors had been received by less than 45% of dose-escalation patients. The paper reports the monotherapy dose-escalation portion (N of about 51 patients) of the phase I ivuxolimab trial. The dose-escalation cohort was about 87% male with a mean age of approximately 60 years, ranging from about 23 to 85. The purpose of peripheral TCRbeta sequencing was to test whether ivuxolimab changed TCR sequence diversity and led to clonal T-cell expansion. Partial responses occurred in three dose-escalation patients, of whom one had hepatocellular carcinoma and two had cutaneous melanoma. Intravenous ivuxolimab was administered to patients every 2 weeks at six dose levels: 0.01, 0.1, 0.3, 1.5, 3 and 10 mg/kg.

Per the germline V gene, MGHRA is the CDR1 and YSYEKL is the CDR2. The trim is 4 bases for V and 6 bases for J, with a gap of 15 bases between the germline ends. Including the terminal cysteine and phenylalanine, the CDR3 comprises 14 residues. Just the 42-base CDR3 DNA is kept, in frame starting at base 1. What the work shows at the level of the full study, not this receptor alone: Low levels of normalized T-cell clonal expansion were also seen in some patients who did not respond. After ivuxolimab, more expanded clones were found on average in CD8+ T cells than in CD4+ T cells. The antigen specificity of the clonally expanded peripheral T cells was not determined. Clonal expansion of both CD4+ and CD8+ blood T cells was observed from baseline to week 6 at doses 0.1 to 3.0 mg/kg. In the 0.1-3.0 mg/kg groups, partial responders had among the lowest normalized peripheral clonal expansion, particularly in CD8+ T cells.

For sequencing of the TCRbeta CDR3 region, genomic DNA was extracted from the sorted cells. The immunoSEQ Assay was used for sequencing of TCRbeta CDR3 regions. TCRdb mirrors the immuneACCESS table, restricted to in-frame sequences. Some clones are absent from its copies; in checked studies, under half trace to an unresolved V gene, and the reason for the others is unknown. The sample table contains tens of thousands of clones; only one count was recorded for roughly 84% of them. The ten largest account for less than 4.5% of the sample. The rearrangement joined TRBV4-1 to TRBJ1-2, with TRBD1 perhaps the D gene, on 5 matching bases. This sample comprised CD4+ or CD8+ T cells sorted from blood, obtained in a trial of the OX40 agonist ivuxolimab. The clonotype originates from an adult with an advanced solid tumor such as melanoma, head and neck, liver or kidney cancer. The CDR3 region reads CASSLETGSDGYTF. The DNA sequence is TGCGCCAGCAGCCTCGAAACAGGCTCGGATGGCTACACCTTC.